What follows are 21 T cell receptor beta chains derived from one specimen sequenced in a study of OX40 agonist ivuxolimab in advanced cancers. Using immunoSEQ multiplex PCR, the repertoire was profiled, and TCRdb retains in-frame clones only, with some absent. The data contain around 76,000 clones, approximately 90% of them singletons. Sequenced here: CD4+ or CD8+ T cells sorted from blood, sampled in a trial of the OX40 agonist ivuxolimab. Receptors were obtained from an adult with an advanced solid tumor such as melanoma, head and neck, liver or kidney cancer.

The chain employs TRBV5-4 and TRBJ2-5, with D perhaps TRBD2 (6 bases). The CDR3 consists of 14 residues. The germline CDR1 and CDR2 sequences are SGHNT and YYREEE (reference sequence). Trimming took off 0 bases at V and 3 bases at J, with 9 bases between the two ends. The CDR3 loop reads CASSLARREETQYF. In DNA, the CDR3 is TGTGCCAGCAGCTTGGCCAGGAGGGAAGAGACCCAGTACTTC.

The chain couples TRBV19 to TRBJ1-4; 8 nucleotides match TRBD1. CDR1 and CDR2 from the germline V gene are LNHDA and SQIVND (reference sequence). The CDR3 has 16 amino acids. J was trimmed by 8 bases and V by 4 bases; bases with no gene match: 12. The CDR3 bases are TGTGCCAGTAGTAACGACAGGGGCCGGACAGAGGAAAAACTGTTTTTT. Protein: CASSNDRGRTEEKLFF.

J is TRBJ1-3 and V is TRBV4-2; D remains ambiguous. Trimming took off 4 bases at V and 0 bases at J, with 10 bases between the two ends. Germline loops: CDR1 LGHNA, CDR2 YNFKEQ. The CDR3 is 15 amino acids. The CDR3 DNA follows: TGTGCCAGCAGCCCTCGGACGGACTCTGGAAACACCATATATTTT. This sequence encodes CASSPRTDSGNTIYF.

The sample holds many counts of this clone. The V call is TRBV4-1, the J call TRBJ2-1, with D uncertain. The germline gives CDR1 MGHRA, CDR2 YSYEKL. CDR3 length: 15 amino acids. The V end lost 1 base, the J end lost 6 bases, and 13 bases lay between the germline ends. The CDR3 loop reads CASSQVMGNSNEQFF. In nucleotides, the CDR3 is TGCGCCAGCAGCCAAGTGATGGGGAACAGCAATGAGCAGTTCTTC.

The CDR3 sequence: CASSLFRAGTEAFF. The CDR3 nucleotides are TGTGCCAGCAGCTTGTTCAGGGCGGGTACTGAAGCTTTCTTT. This chain uses TRBV5-8 with TRBJ1-1, with a tentative D call TRBD1 (5 bases). Trimming stripped 1 base from V and 5 bases from J, with 12 bases between. The CDR3 has 14 residues. Germline lookup yields CDR1 SGHTS and CDR2 YDEGEE.

The CDR3 bases are TGCGCCAGCACGTCAGTTCCCTACAATGAGCAGTTCTTC. Translating gives CASTSVPYNEQFF. The chain carries TRBV5-1 and TRBJ2-1; no definite D call. CDR1 SGHRS and CDR2 YFSETQ come from the germline V gene. This CDR3 has 13 amino acids. Between the trimmed V and J ends, which lost 6 bases and 2 bases, there was a span of 9 bases. The whole variable domain, filled in from reference TRBV5-1 and TRBJ2-1, reads KAGVTQTPRYLIKTRGQQVTLSCSPISGHRSVSWYQQTPGQGLQFLFEYFSETQRNKGNFPGRFSGRQFSNSRSEMNVSTLELGDSALYLCASTSVPYNEQFFGPGTRLTVL.

The chain combines TRBV19 with TRBJ1-2; D is perhaps TRBD1 (5 bases). The CDR3 has 13 amino acids. V was clipped by 3 bases and J by 4 bases, with 9 bases between them. The germline CDR1 and CDR2 sequences are LNHDA and SQIVND (reference sequence). The CDR3 coding sequence is TGTGCCAGTAGTATGCCCGGGGGCTATGGCTACACCTTC. Translated: CASSMPGGYGYTF.

This chain uses TRBV9 with TRBJ2-1; 14 positions match TRBD2. The CDR3 length is 16 residues. V was pared by 4 bases and J by 9 bases, with 9 bases of the junction left unmatched. CDR1 is SGDLS, CDR2 YYNGEE, per germline. CDR3 nucleotide sequence: TGTGCCAGCAGCTTCCCCGGGACTAGCGGGAGTAGTGAGCAGTTCTTC. The encoded protein is CASSFPGTSGSSEQFF.

V and J are TRBV5-1 and TRBJ1-2; the D gene is possibly TRBD1 (6 bases). V lost 3 bases and J lost 5, with 11 bases in between. The CDR3 covers 13 residues. CDR1 is SGHRS, CDR2 YFSETQ, per germline. The CDR3 region is CASSWTVDYGYTF. DNA for the CDR3: TGCGCCAGCAGCTGGACAGTCGATTATGGCTACACCTTC.

The chain recombines TRBV20-1 with TRBJ2-5, with 7 bases identical to TRBD2. V gave up 6 bases and J gave up 8 bases; unmatched junction bases: 3. This CDR3 comprises 10 residues. The germline CDR1 and CDR2 sequences are DFQATT and SNEGSKA (reference sequence). The CDR3 bases are TGCAGTGCCTGGGAGGGAACCCAGTACTTC. Translating gives CSAWEGTQYF.

The V gene is TRBV19, the J gene TRBJ2-7, with TRBD1 identical over 10 bases. The ends lost 5 bases at V and 5 bases at J; junction bases unmatched: 15. The CDR3 is 17 residues long. Per germline, CDR1 LNHDA and CDR2 SQIVND (reference sequence). The chain's CDR3 is CASSRQGAGTWTDEQYF. CDR3 bases: TGTGCCAGTAGTCGACAGGGGGCTGGGACCTGGACGGACGAGCAGTACTTC.

J is TRBJ1-2 and V is TRBV7-3, with a tentative D call TRBD1 (5 bases). The CDR3 covers 12 residues. Between the trimmed V and J ends, which lost 5 bases and 8 bases, there was a span of 12 bases. Germline V gene sequence: CDR1 SGHTA, CDR2 FQGTGA. CDR3 bases: TGTGCCAGCAGCCTAGGAAGGGGCGGCTACACCTTC. Encoded protein: CASSLGRGGYTF.

This rearrangement joins TRBV10-3 to TRBJ1-2, with D possibly TRBD1 on 6 matching bases. Germline V lookup: CDR1 ENHRY, CDR2 SYGVKD. This CDR3 spans 13 amino acids. Trimming left V 4 bases short and J 0 bases short, with 6 bases between. The CDR3 region has the DNA TGTGCCATCAGTGGGGGGCCTAACTATGGCTACACCTTC. Amino acids: CAISGGPNYGYTF.

The chain uses TRBV9 and TRBJ2-1; TRBD2 aligns across 10 bases. Germline V gene data show CDR1 as SGDLS and CDR2 as YYNGEE. The CDR3 extends over 17 amino acids. J lost 4 bases, V lost 0 bases, and 7 bases had no gene match. Here the CDR3 DNA reads TGTGCCAGCAGCGTAGTCGCTAGCGGGAGTGGTTACAATGAGCAGTTCTTC. Encoded protein: CASSVVASGSGYNEQFF.

The chain uses TRBV19 and TRBJ2-5; D might be TRBD1 or TRBD2, each matching 6 bases. The germline V and J ends were trimmed by 4 bases and 5 bases, with 14 bases remaining between them. This CDR3 is 14 amino acids long. CDR1 LNHDA and CDR2 SQIVND come from the germline V gene (reference sequence). This CDR3 reads CASSTFGGAETQYF. The CDR3 nucleotides read TGTGCCAGTAGTACGTTCGGGGGCGCGGAGACCCAGTACTTC. Variable domain in full (rest from reference TRBV19 and TRBJ2-5): DGGITQSPKYLFRKEGQNVTLSCEQNLNHDAMYWYRQDPGQGLRLIYYSQIVNDFQKGDIAEGYSVSREKKESFPLTVTSAQKNPTAFYLCASSTFGGAETQYFGPGTRLLVL.

The chain combines TRBV10-1 with TRBJ2-7; tentative D call: TRBD1 (6 bases). Per germline, CDR1 WNHNN and CDR2 SYGVQD (reference sequence). The V end lost 6 bases, the J end lost 3 bases, and 15 bases lay between the germline ends. The CDR3 consists of 14 residues. DNA for the CDR3: TGCGCCAGCAGGAGGCAGAGAGGGGGCTACGAGCAGTACTTC. The encoded protein is CASRRQRGGYEQYF.

Only a few counts were recorded for this clone. At one end the junction does not follow the germline gene, possibly because of a read error. The chain joins TRBV5-1 to TRBJ2-7; a weak D match, TRBD2 (5 bases). CDR1 SGHRS and CDR2 YFSETQ come from the germline V gene. The CDR3 is 14 amino acids. CDR3 coding DNA: TGCGCCAGCGGCTTGGCCGGGGTCCCTTACGAGCAGTACTTC. Translating gives CASGLAGVPYEQYF.

V and J are TRBV30 and TRBJ1-5; TRBD1 agrees at 9 bases. The germline CDR1 and CDR2 sequences are GTSNPN and SVGIG (reference sequence). This CDR3 region has 14 residues. J gave up 6 bases and V 2 bases, and 5 bases lay outside the gene matches. In nucleotides, the CDR3 is TGTGCCTGGAGTTTCCGGACAGGGGTTCAGCCCCAGCATTTT. It codes for CAWSFRTGVQPQHF.

The CDR3 DNA sequence: TGTGCCAGCAGTGAAAGACAGGGGTACTACGAGCAGTACTTC. It is translated as CASSERQGYYEQYF. The J gene is TRBJ2-7, the V gene TRBV25-1, with 8 bases lining up with TRBD1. The CDR3 is 14 residues long. V was clipped by 2 bases and J by 3 bases; unmatched bases: 3. Germline V gives CDR1 MGHDK, CDR2 SYGVNS.

This rearrangement joins TRBV6-5 to TRBJ2-7; no clear D gene. V gave up 2 bases and J gave up 3 bases, with 11 bases separating them. This CDR3 contains 14 residues. Germline loops: CDR1 MNHEY, CDR2 SVGAGI. CDR3 sequence reads: CASSYMARNYEQYF. The CDR3 DNA reads TGTGCCAGCAGTTACATGGCCCGTAACTACGAGCAGTACTTC.

A single count supports this clone. The chain has TRBV5-4 and TRBJ1-4, with TRBD1 identical over 7 bases. Germline CDR1 SGHNT, CDR2 YYREEE (reference sequence). The CDR3 is made up of 15 amino acids. The V segment lost 5 bases and the J segment 10 bases; nucleotides outside the gene matches: 14. The CDR3 nucleotides read TGTGCCAGCAGACGGGACAGCGAGGGTTTCGGAAAACTGTTTTTT. Translation: CASRRDSEGFGKLFF.